These 9 T cell receptor beta chains were sequenced from one sample in a study of molecular identifiers for immune sequencing clone quantification. TCRdb ran MiXCR on the PCR reads and lists one entry per CDR3 protein. The data contain under 650,000 distinct CDR3 sequences, 20% of them singletons. Sequenced material: naive CD8+ T cells from blood, with Jurkat cell RNA spiked in. Subset specified: FACS-sorted CD8+CD4-CCR7+CD45RA+ naive T cells. The receptors were sampled from a human donor in good health. Some libraries in this study had Jurkat cell RNA spiked in.

Notes on this clonotype: No conserved phenylalanine or tryptophan is present at the end of the CDR3, so a read error is the likely explanation. The chain couples TRBV9 to TRBJ2-2, with D maybe TRBD1 (5 bases). Germline CDR1 is SGDLS and CDR2 is YYNGEE. The CDR3 spans 15 residues. V was shortened by 0 bases and J by 7 bases, with 13 bases between the two germline ends. The chain's CDR3 is CASSVVPLGDGELFY. The CDR3 DNA reads TGTGCCAGCAGCGTAGTCCCTCTAGGGGACGGGGAGCTGTTTTAT.

Concerning this clonotype: A much more abundant neighbour one base away suggests this may be a read error. V is TRBV20-1 and J is TRBJ2-7, with 7 positions matching TRBD1. CDR3 length: 15 amino acids. Germline CDR1 is DFQATT and CDR2 is SNEGSKA (reference sequence). DNA for the CDR3: TGCAGTGCTAGCCGAAGGGACAGCCTTATAGACGAGCAGTCCTTC. Amino acid sequence: CSASRRDSLIDEQSF.

A note on this clonotype: A clone one base away is much larger, so this may be a read error. The chain joins TRBV7-8 to TRBJ2-7; D is unresolved. Per the germline V gene, CDR1 is SGHVS and CDR2 is FQNEAQ. CDR3 size: 13 residues. CDR3: CAGSLDGYYEQYF. The CDR3, as DNA: TGTGCCGGCAGCTTAGACGGATACTACGAGCAGTACTTC.

This clonotype was observed a few times. The rearrangement uses TRBV28 and TRBJ2-1; 10 nucleotides match TRBD1. With 7 bases clipped from V and 8 bases from J, the junction kept 11 bases outside the gene matches. Per germline, CDR1 MDHEN and CDR2 SYDVKM. This CDR3 has 15 residues. The CDR3 region has the DNA TGTGCCAGCAACCCCGGGACAGGGGATGGTTATGAGCAGTTCTTC. Protein sequence: CASNPGTGDGYEQFF.

This clonotype showed up many times. The chain couples TRBV30 to TRBJ2-7; D ambiguous. The germline V gene has CDR1 GTSNPN and CDR2 SVGIG (reference sequence). The germline V and J ends were trimmed by 3 bases and 0 bases, with 9 bases remaining between them. The length of the CDR3 is 13 residues. Here the CDR3 DNA reads TGTGCCTGGAGGGACGGCGGCTCCTACGAGCAGTACTTC. This sequence encodes CAWRDGGSYEQYF.

This clonotype occurred once. V and J are TRBV6-2 or TRBV6-3 and TRBJ2-2; TRBD2 matches at 9 bases. Germline CDR1 reads MNHEY; CDR2 reads SVGEGT. V was clipped by 6 bases and J by 1 base; unmatched bases: 9. The CDR3 is 17 residues long. The CDR3 region has the DNA TGTGCCAGCAGCCCCCCTAGCGGGGCAAAGAACACCGGGGAGCTGTTTTTT. Translation: CASSPPSGAKNTGELFF.

This clonotype was counted at least ten times. The J gene is TRBJ2-7, the V gene TRBV28, with a tentative D call TRBD2 (6 bases). The CDR3 runs to 14 residues. The V gene lost 3 bases and the J gene lost 4 bases, with 13 bases spanning the gap. From germline, CDR1 is MDHEN and CDR2 SYDVKM. CDR3 nucleotides: TGTGCCAGCAGTTTCGGAGGGGTTGGGTACGAGCAGTACTTC. It encodes CASSFGGVGYEQYF.

This clonotype was found many times. In nucleotides, the CDR3 is TGTGCCAGCAGCTCACGCGAGGACAGGGGGCTAGGTCCAGATACGCAGTATTTT. This encodes CASSSREDRGLGPDTQYF. The V call is TRBV7-2, the J call TRBJ2-3; 11 bases are a match to TRBD1. The CDR3 is 18 residues long. In germline, CDR1 is SGHTA, CDR2 FQGNSA. The trim removed 4 bases at V and 4 bases at J, leaving 13 bases unmatched.

V gene TRBV4-1 combines with J gene TRBJ2-3; the D is unclear. Trimming left V 3 bases short and J 6 bases short, with 10 bases between. There are 13 residues in the CDR3. From germline, CDR1 is MGHRA and CDR2 YSYEKL. CDR3 residues: CASSQGEPDTQYF. The CDR3 coding sequence is TGCGCCAGCAGCCAGGGCGAGCCCGATACGCAGTATTTT.